The present T cell receptor (beta chain) was sequenced within a study of blood T cells in healthy people across ages. This clonotype was seen a handful of times. Germline values: CDR1 SGDLS, CDR2 YYNGEE. Trimming removed 3 bases from V and 8 bases from J, with 11 bases in between. The CDR3 contains 13 residues. Using a J-beta primer mix together with a sample-barcoded 5' primer, a second PCR was run for roughly 6 to 11 cycles. TCRdb analysed the 5' RACE reads with MiXCR anew, one entry per CDR3 protein. There are 760,000 or so distinct CDR3 sequences in the sample; approximately 25% occur only once, and under 10% lies in the top ten. These records were also assigned to another study, of T cells of mothers and their children.

The gene calls are TRBV9 and TRBJ2-2; no firm D call. The material sequenced was blood. The receptor comes from a boy between 10 and 17 years old in good health. CDR3 protein: CASSGVTEGELFF. The CDR3 nucleotides read TGTGCCAGCAGCGGTGTAACGGAGGGGGAGCTGTTTTTT.